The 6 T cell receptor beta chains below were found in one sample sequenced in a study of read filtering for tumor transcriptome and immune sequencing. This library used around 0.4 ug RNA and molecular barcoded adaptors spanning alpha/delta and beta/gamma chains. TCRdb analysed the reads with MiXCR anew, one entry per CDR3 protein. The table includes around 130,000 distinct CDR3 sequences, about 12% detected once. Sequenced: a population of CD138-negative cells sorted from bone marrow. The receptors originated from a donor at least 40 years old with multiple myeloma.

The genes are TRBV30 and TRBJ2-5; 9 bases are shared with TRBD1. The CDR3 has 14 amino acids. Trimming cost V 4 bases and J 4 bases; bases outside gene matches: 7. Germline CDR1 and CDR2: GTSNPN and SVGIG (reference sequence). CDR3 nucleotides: TGTGCCTGGACCATGACGGACAGGGGAGAGACCCAGTACTTC. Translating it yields CAWTMTDRGETQYF.

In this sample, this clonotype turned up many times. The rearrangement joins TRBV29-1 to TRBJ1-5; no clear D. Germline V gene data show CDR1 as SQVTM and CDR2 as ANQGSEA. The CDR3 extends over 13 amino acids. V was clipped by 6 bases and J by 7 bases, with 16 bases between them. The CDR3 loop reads CSVSSGFGQPQHF. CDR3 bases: TGCAGCGTCAGTTCGGGTTTCGGCCAGCCCCAGCATTTT.

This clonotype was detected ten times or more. The CDR3 protein is CASSSRQGGMFF. The CDR3 coding sequence is TGTGCCAGCAGTTCCCGACAGGGGGGAATGTTCTTC. This rearrangement joins TRBV3-1 to TRBJ2-1; 9 bases map to TRBD1. The junction had 9 bases not matched to a gene; V was cut back by 6 bases and J by 15 bases. Germline V gene lookup returns CDR1 LGHDT and CDR2 YNNKEL (reference sequence). The CDR3 extends over 12 amino acids.

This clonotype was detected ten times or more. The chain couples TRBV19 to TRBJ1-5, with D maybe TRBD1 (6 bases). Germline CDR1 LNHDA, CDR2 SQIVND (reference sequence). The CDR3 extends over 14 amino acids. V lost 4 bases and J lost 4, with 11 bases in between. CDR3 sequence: CASSNGGLNQPQHF. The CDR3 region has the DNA TGTGCCAGTAGTAACGGGGGCCTGAATCAGCCCCAGCATTTT.

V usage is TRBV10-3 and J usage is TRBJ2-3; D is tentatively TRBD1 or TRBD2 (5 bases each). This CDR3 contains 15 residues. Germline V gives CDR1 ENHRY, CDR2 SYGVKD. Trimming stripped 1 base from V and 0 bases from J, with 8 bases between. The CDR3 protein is CAISELGRSTDTQYF. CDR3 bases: TGTGCCATCAGTGAGTTGGGACGGAGCACAGATACGCAGTATTTT.

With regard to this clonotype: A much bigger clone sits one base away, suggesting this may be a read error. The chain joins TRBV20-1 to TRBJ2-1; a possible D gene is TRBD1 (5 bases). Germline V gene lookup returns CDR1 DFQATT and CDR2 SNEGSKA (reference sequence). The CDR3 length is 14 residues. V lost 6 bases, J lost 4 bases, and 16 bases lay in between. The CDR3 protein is CSAMDTREYNEQFF. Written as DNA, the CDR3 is TGCAGTGCAATGGACACACGAGAGTACAATGAGCAGTTCTTC.